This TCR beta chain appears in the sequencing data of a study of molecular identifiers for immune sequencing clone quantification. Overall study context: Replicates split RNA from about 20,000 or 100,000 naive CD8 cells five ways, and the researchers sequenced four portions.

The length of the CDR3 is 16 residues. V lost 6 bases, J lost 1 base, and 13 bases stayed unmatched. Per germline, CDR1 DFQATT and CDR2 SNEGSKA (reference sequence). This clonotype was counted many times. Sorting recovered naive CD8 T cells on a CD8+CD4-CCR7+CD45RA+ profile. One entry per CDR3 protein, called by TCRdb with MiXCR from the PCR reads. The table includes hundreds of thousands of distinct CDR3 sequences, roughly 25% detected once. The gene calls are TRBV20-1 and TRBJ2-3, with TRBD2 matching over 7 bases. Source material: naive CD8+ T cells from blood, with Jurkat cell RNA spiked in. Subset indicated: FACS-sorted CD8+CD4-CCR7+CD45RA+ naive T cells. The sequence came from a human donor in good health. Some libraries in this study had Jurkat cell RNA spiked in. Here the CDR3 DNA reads TGCAGTGCCCGAGGTTGGAGCGGGATTCGCACAGATACGCAGTATTTT. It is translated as CSARGWSGIRTDTQYF.